Shown below are 4 T cell receptor beta chains from a single sample sequenced in a study of blood T cells in healthy people across ages. Together with a sample-barcoded 5' primer, a J-beta primer mix was included in a second PCR lasting about 7 to 12 cycles. Using its own MiXCR run on the 5' RACE reads, TCRdb lists one record per CDR3 protein. The sample has some 1.5 million distinct CDR3 sequences; approximately 30% are singletons. Sequencing was done on a sample of blood. The source is a woman in her twenties or thirties in good health.

The chain uses TRBV4-1 and TRBJ2-7; no definite D call. The CDR3 contains 16 residues. Per germline, CDR1 MGHRA and CDR2 YSYEKL. The V and J ends lost 0 bases and 3 bases respectively, with 15 bases between them. CDR3 loop: CASSQEVGSPSYEQYF. The DNA of the CDR3 is TGCGCCAGCAGCCAAGAGGTGGGCAGTCCCAGCTACGAGCAGTACTTC.

The chain uses TRBV27 and TRBJ2-1; the match to TRBD1 covers 9 bases. There are 15 residues in the CDR3. The trim removed 4 bases at V and 7 bases at J, leaving 8 bases unmatched. Germline V gene sequence: CDR1 MNHEY, CDR2 SMNVEV (reference sequence). The CDR3 loop reads CASSSSPGQGNEQFF. The CDR3 DNA sequence: TGTGCCAGCAGTTCCTCCCCGGGACAGGGTAATGAGCAGTTCTTC.

This clonotype has ten or more counts. The CDR3 nucleotides read TGTGCCAGCAGCGTTGGGGCAGCTAATGAAAAACTGTTTTTT. Translated: CASSVGAANEKLFF. The gene calls are TRBV9 and TRBJ1-4; tentatively, D is TRBD1 (5 bases). Trimming pared 2 bases from V and 3 bases from J, leaving 8 bases between. Germline assignment: CDR1 SGDLS and CDR2 YYNGEE. The CDR3 is 14 amino acids. The full variable domain, its missing parts supplied by reference TRBV9 and TRBJ1-4, is DSGVTQTPKHLITATGQRVTLRCSPRSGDLSVYWYQQSLDQGLQFLIQYYNGEERAKGNILERFSAQQFPDLHSELNLSSLELGDSALYFCASSVGAANEKLFFGSGTQLSVL.

As to this clonotype: It may be a read error: a sequence one base away is much more abundant. The CDR3 DNA reads TGTGCCAGCAACAACGAATGGGGAGACAATGAGCAGTACTTC. Translation gives CASNNEWGDNEQYF. The chain uses TRBV5-4 and TRBJ2-7; D is perhaps TRBD2 (5 bases). The CDR3 spans 14 residues. CDR1 is SGHNT and CDR2 is YYREEE in the germline V gene (reference sequence). The ends were cut back, 6 bases at V and 7 bases at J, with 20 bases in the middle. Full variable domain (remainder filled in from reference TRBV5-4 and TRBJ2-7): ETGVTQSPTHLIKTRGQQVTLRCSSQSGHNTVSWYQQALGQGPQFIFQYYREEENGRGNFPPRFSGLQFPNYSSELNVNALELDDSALYLCASNNEWGDNEQYFGPGTRLTVT.